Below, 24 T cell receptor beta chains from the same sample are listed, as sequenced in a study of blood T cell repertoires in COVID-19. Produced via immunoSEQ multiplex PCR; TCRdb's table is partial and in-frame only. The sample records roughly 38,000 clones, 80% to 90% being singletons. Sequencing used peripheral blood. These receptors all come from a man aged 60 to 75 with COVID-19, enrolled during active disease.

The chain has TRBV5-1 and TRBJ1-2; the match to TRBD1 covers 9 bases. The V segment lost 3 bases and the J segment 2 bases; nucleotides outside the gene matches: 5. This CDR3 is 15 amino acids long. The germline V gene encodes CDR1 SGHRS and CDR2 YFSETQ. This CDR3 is CASSWTGDVNYGYTF. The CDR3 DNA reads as TGCGCCAGCAGCTGGACAGGGGACGTCAACTATGGCTACACCTTC.

DNA for the CDR3: TGTGCCAGCAGCTTAGGTCCCCACAAGCGCACTGAAGCTTTCTTT. This translates into CASSLGPHKRTEAFF. The rearrangement uses TRBV11-2 and TRBJ1-1, with no clear D. The germline gives CDR1 SGHAT, CDR2 FQNNGV. Trimming removed 1 base from V and 4 bases from J, with 13 bases in between. The length of the CDR3 is 15 residues.

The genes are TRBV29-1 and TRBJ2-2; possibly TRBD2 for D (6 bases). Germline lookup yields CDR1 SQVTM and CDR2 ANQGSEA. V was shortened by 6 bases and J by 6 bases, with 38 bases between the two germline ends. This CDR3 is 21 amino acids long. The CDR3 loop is CSVATTHFGDGGKVVPGELFF. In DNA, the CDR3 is TGCAGCGTGGCCACTACTCACTTCGGGGACGGGGGTAAAGTTGTCCCCGGGGAGCTGTTTTTT.

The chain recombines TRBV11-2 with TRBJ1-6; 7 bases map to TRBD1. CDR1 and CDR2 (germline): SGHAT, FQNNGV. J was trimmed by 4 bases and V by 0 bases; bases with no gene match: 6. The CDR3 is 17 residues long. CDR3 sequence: CASSLEFMTGYNSPLHF. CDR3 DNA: TGTGCCAGCAGCTTAGAATTTATGACAGGGTATAATTCACCCCTCCACTTT.

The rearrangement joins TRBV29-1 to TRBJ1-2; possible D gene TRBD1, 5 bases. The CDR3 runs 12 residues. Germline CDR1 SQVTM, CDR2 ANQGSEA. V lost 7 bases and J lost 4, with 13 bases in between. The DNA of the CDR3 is TGCAGCGGGGGGGACGGGATCTATGGCTACACCTTC. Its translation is CSGGDGIYGYTF.

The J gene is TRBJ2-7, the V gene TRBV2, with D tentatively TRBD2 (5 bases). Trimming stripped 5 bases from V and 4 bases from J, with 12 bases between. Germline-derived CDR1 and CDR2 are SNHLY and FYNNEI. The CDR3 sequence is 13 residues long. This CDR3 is CASSSDGKYEQYF. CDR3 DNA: TGTGCCAGCAGTTCCGACGGGAAATACGAGCAGTACTTC. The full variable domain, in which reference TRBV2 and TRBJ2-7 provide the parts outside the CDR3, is EPEVTQTPSHQVTQMGQEVILRCVPISNHLYFYWYRQILGQKVEFLVSFYNNEISEKSEIFDDQFSVERPDGSNFTLKIRSTKLEDSAMYFCASSSDGKYEQYFGPGTRLTVT.

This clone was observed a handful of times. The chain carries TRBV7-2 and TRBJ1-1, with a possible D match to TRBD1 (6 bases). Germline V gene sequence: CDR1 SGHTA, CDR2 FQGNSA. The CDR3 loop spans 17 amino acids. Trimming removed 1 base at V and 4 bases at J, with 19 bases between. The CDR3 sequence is CASSLVRMGALGTEAFF. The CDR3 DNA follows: TGTGCCAGCAGCTTAGTGCGAATGGGGGCTTTAGGCACTGAAGCTTTCTTT.

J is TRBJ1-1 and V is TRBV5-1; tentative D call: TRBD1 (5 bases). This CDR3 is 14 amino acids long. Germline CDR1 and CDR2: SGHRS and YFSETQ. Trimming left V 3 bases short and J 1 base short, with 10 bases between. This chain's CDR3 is CASSSGGGNTEAFF. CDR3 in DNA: TGCGCCAGCAGCTCCGGGGGGGGGAACACTGAAGCTTTCTTT.

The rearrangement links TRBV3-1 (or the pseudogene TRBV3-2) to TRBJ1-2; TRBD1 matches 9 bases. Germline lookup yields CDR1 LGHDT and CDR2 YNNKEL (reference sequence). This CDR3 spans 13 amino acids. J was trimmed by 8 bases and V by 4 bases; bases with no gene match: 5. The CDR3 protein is CASSRQGGIGYTF. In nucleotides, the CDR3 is TGTGCCAGCAGCCGACAGGGGGGGATAGGCTACACCTTC.

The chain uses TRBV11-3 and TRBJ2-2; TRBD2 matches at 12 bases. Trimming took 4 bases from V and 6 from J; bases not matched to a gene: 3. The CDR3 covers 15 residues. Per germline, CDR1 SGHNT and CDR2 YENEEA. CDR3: CASSYSSGRAGELFF. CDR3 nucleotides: TGTGCCAGCAGCTACTCTAGCGGGAGGGCCGGGGAGCTGTTTTTT.

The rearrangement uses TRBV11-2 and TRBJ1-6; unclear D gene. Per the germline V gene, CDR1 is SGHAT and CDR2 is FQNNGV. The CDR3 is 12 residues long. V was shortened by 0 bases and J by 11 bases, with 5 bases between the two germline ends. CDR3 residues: CASSLDQTPLHF. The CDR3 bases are TGTGCCAGCAGCTTAGATCAGACACCCCTCCACTTT. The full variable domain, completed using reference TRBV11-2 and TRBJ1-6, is EAGVAQSPRYKIIEKRQSVAFWCNPISGHATLYWYQQILGQGPKLLIQFQNNGVVDDSQLPKDRFSAERLKGVDSTLKIQPAKLEDSAVYLCASSLDQTPLHFGNGTRLTVT.

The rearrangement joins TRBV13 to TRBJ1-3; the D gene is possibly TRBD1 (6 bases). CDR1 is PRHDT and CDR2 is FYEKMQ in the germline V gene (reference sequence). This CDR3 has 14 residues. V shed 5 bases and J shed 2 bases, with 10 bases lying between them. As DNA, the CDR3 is TGTGCCAGCAGCCCCACAGGGACTGGAAACACCATATATTTT. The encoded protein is CASSPTGTGNTIYF.

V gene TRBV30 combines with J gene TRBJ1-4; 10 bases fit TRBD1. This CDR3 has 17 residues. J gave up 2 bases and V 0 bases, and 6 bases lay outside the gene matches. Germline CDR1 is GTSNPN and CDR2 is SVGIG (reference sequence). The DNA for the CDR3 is TGTGCCTGGAGTGTAAAGGGACAGGGGTATACTAATGAAAAACTGTTTTTT. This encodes CAWSVKGQGYTNEKLFF.

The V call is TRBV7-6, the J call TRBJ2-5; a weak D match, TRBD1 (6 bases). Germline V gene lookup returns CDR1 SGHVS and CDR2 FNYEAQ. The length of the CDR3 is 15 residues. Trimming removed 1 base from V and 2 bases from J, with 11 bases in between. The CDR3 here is CASSLVGTLQETQYF. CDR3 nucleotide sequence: TGTGCCAGCAGCTTAGTTGGGACATTGCAAGAGACCCAGTACTTC.

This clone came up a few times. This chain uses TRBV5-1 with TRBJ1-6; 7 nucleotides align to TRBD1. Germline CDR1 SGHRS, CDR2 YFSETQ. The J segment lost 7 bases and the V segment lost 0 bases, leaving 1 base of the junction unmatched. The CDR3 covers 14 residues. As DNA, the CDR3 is TGCGCCAGCAGCTTGGGACAGGGAAATTCACCCCTCCACTTT. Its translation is CASSLGQGNSPLHF.

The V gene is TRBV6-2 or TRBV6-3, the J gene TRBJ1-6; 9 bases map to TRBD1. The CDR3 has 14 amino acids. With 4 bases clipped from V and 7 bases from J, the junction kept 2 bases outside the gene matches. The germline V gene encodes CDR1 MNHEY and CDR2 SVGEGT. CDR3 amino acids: CASSWTGENSPLHF. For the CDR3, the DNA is TGTGCCAGCAGTTGGACAGGGGAGAATTCACCCCTCCACTTT.

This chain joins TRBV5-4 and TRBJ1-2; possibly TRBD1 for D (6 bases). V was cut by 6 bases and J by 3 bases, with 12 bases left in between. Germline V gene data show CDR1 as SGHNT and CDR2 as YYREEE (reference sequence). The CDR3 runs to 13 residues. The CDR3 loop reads CASTRPGDYGYTF. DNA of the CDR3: TGTGCCAGCACCCGGCCAGGGGACTATGGCTACACCTTC.

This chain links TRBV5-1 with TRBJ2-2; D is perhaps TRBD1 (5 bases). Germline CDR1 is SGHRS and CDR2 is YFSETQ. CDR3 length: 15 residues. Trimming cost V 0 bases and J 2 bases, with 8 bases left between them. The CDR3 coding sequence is TGCGCCAGCAGCTTGGAACAGGTTAACACCGGGGAGCTGTTTTTT. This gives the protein CASSLEQVNTGELFF.

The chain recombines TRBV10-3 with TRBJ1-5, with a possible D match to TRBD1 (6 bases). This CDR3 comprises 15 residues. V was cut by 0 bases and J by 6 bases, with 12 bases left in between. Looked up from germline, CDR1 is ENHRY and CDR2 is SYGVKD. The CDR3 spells CAISESTGSGQPQHF. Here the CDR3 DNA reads TGTGCCATCAGTGAGTCGACAGGCTCCGGTCAGCCCCAGCATTTT.

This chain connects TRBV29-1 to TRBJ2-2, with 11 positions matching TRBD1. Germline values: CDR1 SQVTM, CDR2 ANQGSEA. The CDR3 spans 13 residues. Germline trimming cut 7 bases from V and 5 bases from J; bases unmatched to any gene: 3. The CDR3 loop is CSAGQGETGELFF. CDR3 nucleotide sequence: TGCAGCGCGGGACAGGGGGAAACCGGGGAGCTGTTTTTT.

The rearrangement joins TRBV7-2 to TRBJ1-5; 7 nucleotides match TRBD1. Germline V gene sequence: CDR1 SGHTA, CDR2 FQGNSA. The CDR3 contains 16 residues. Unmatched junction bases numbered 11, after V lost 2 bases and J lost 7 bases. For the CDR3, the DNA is TGTGCCAGCAGCTTACCGACAGGGTCAGGCGAACAGCCCCAGCATTTT. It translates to CASSLPTGSGEQPQHF.

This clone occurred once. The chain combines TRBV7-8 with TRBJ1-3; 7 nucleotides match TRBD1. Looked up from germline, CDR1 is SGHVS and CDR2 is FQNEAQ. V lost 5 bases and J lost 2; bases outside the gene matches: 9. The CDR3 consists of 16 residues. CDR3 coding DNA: TGTGCCAGCAGCCCGACACAGGGACAGACTGGAAACACCATATATTTT. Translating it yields CASSPTQGQTGNTIYF.

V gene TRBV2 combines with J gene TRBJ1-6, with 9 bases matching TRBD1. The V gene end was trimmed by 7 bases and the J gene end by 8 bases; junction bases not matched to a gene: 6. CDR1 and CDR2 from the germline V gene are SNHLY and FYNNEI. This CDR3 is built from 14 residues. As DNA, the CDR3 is TGTGCCAGCACTAGGACAGGGGATCATTCACCCCTCCACTTT. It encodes CASTRTGDHSPLHF.

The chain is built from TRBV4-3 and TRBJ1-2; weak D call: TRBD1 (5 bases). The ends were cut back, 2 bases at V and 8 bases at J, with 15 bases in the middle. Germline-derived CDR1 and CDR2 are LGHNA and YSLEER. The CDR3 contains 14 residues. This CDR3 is CASSQSQGTGGYTF. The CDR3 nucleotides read TGCGCCAGCAGCCAAAGTCAGGGAACGGGCGGCTACACCTTC.